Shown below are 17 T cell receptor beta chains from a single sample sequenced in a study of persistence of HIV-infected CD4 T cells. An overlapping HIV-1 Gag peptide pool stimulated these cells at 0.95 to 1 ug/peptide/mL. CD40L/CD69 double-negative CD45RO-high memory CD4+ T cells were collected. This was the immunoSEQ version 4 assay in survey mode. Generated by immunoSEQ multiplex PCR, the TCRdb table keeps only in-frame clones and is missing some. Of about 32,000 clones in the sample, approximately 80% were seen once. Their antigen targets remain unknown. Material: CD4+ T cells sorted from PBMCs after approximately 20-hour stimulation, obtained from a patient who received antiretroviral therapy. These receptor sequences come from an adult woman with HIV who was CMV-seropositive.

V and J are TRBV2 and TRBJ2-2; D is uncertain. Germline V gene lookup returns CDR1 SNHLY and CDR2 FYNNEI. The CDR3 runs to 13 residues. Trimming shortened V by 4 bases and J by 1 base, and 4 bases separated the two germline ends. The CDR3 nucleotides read TGTGCCAGCAGTGTTGTGAACACCGGGGAGCTGTTTTTT. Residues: CASSVVNTGELFF.

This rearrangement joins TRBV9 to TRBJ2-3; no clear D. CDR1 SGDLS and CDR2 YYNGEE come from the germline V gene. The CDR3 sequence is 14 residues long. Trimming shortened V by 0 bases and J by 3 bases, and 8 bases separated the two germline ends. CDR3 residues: CASSVAPLTDTQYF. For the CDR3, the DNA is TGTGCCAGCAGCGTAGCTCCCTTAACAGATACGCAGTATTTT.

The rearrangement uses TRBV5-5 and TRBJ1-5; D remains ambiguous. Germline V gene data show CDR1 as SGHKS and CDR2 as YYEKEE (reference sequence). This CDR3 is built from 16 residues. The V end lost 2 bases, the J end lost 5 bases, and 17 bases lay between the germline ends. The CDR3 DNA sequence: TGTGCCAGCAGCTTTTATCTCCAGGTCGGGGATCAGCCCCAGCATTTT. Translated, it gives CASSFYLQVGDQPQHF.

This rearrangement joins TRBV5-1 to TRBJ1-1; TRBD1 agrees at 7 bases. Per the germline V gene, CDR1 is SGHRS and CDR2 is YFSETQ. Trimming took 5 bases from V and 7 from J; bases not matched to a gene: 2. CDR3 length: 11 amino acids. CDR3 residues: CASSDRDEAFF. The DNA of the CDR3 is TGCGCCAGCAGTGACAGGGATGAAGCTTTCTTT.

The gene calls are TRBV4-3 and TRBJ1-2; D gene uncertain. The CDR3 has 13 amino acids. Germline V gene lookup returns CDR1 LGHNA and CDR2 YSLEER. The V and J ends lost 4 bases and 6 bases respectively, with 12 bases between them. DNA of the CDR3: TGCGCCAGCAGCCCAAGAGGAAGCGATGGCTACACCTTC. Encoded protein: CASSPRGSDGYTF.

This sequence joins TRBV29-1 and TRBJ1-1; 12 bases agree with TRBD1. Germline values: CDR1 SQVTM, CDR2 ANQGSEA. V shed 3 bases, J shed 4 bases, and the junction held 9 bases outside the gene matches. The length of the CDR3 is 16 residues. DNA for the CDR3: TGCAGCGTTGATGGCCGGGGACAGGGGGCGTTCACTGAAGCTTTCTTT. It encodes CSVDGRGQGAFTEAFF.

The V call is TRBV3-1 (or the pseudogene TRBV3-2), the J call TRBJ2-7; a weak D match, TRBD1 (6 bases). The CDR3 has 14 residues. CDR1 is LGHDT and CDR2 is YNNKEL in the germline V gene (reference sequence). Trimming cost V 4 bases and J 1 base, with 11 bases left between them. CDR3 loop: CASSRSTGSYEQYF. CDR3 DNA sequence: TGTGCCAGCAGCCGCTCGACAGGTTCCTACGAGCAGTACTTC.

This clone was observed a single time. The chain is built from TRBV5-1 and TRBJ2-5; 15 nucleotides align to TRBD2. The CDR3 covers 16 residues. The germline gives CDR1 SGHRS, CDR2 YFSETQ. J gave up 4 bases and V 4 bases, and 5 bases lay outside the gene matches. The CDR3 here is CASSRTSGGAGETQYF. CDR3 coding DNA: TGCGCCAGCAGCCGGACTAGCGGGGGGGCGGGAGAGACCCAGTACTTC.

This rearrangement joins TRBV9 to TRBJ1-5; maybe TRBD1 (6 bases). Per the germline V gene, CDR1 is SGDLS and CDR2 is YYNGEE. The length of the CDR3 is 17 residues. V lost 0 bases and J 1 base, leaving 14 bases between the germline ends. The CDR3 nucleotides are TGTGCCAGCAGCGTAGGTCCGTTAAGGGGGAGCAATCAGCCCCAGCATTTT. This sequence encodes CASSVGPLRGSNQPQHF.

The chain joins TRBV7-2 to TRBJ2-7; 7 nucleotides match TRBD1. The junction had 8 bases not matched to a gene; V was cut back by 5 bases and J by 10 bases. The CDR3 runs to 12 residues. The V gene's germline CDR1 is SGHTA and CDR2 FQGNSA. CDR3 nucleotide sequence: TGTGCCAGCAGCCCCCCTAGGGGGCCCCAGTACTTC. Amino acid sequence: CASSPPRGPQYF.

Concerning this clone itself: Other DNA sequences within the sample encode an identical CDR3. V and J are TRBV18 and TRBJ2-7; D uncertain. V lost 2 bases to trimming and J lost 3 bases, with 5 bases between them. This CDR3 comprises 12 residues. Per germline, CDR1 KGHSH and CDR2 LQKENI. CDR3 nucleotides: TGTGCCAGCTCACCAACCAGCTACGAGCAGTACTTC. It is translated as CASSPTSYEQYF.

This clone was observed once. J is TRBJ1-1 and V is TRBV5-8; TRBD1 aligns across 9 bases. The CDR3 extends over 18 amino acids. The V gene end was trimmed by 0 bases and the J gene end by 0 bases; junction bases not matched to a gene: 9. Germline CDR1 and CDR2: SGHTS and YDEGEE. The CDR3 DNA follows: TGTGCCAGCAGCTTGGCCCTCGGGACAGGGCGATTGAACACTGAAGCTTTCTTT. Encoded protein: CASSLALGTGRLNTEAFF.

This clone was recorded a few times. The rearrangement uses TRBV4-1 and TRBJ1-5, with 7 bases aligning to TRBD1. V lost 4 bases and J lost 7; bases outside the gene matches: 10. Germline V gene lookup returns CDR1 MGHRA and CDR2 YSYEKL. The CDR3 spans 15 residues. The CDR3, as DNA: TGCGCCAGCAGCCTTACCGGGACAGTAGGACAGCCCCAGCATTTT. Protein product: CASSLTGTVGQPQHF.

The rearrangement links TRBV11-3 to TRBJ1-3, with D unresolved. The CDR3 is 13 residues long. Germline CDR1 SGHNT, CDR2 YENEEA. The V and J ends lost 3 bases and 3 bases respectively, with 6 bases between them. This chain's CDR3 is CASSLGIGNTIYF. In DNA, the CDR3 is TGTGCCAGCAGCTTGGGAATTGGAAACACCATATATTTT.

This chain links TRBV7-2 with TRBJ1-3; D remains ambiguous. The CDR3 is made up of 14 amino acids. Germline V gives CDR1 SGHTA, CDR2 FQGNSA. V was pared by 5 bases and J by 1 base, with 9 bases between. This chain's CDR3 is CASSGGISGNTIYF. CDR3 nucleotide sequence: TGTGCCAGCAGCGGCGGGATTTCTGGAAACACCATATATTTT.

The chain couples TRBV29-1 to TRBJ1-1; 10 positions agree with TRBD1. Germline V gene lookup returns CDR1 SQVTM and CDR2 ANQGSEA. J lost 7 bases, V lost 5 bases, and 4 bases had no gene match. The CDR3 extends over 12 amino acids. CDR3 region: CSVLGQGGEAFF. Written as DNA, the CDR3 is TGCAGCGTTCTCGGACAGGGGGGTGAAGCTTTCTTT.

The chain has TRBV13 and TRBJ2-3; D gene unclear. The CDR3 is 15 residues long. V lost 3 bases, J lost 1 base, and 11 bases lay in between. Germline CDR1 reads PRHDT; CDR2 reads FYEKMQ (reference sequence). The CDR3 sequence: CASSLGERRTDTQYF. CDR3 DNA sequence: TGTGCCAGCAGCTTGGGCGAGAGGCGCACAGATACGCAGTATTTT.